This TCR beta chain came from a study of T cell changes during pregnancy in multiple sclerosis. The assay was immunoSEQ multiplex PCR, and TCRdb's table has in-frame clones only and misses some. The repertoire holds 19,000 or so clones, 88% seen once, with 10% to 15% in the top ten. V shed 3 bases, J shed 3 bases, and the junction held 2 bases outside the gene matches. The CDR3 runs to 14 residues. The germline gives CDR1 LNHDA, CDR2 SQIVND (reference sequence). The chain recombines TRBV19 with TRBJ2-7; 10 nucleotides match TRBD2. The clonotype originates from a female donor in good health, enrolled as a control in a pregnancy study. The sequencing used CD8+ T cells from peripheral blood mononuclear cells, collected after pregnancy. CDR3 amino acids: CASSILAGVYEQYF. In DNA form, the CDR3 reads TGTGCCAGTAGTATCCTAGCGGGAGTCTACGAGCAGTACTTC.